Shown below are 19 T cell receptor beta chains from a single sample sequenced in a study of blood T cell repertoires in COVID-19. Here immunoSEQ multiplex PCR was the method, and the copy in TCRdb shows in-frame clones only, minus some. This repertoire shows about 220,000 clones, approximately 85% found once; its top ten account for 2.4%. The material sequenced was peripheral blood. The receptors were sampled from a woman aged 70-85 years with COVID-19, enrolled during active disease.

A single count supports this clone. V gene TRBV7-9 combines with J gene TRBJ1-2; unclear D gene. The CDR3 is 16 amino acids. The germline V gene encodes CDR1 SEHNR and CDR2 FQNEAQ (reference sequence). V lost 4 bases and J lost 2, with 17 bases in between. DNA for the CDR3: TGTGCCAGCAGCTCTAGTCTCGGAGGGCTGAACTATGGCTACACCTTC. Residues: CASSSSLGGLNYGYTF.

The chain recombines TRBV4-1 with TRBJ1-5; D may be TRBD1 (6 bases). Trimming shortened V by 0 bases and J by 7 bases, and 16 bases separated the two germline ends. The CDR3 contains 16 residues. Germline CDR1 MGHRA, CDR2 YSYEKL. This CDR3 reads CASSQDGTGRGQPQHF. In DNA form, the CDR3 reads TGCGCCAGCAGCCAAGATGGTACAGGGAGGGGACAGCCCCAGCATTTT.

The J gene is TRBJ1-1, the V gene TRBV6-6; 8 positions match TRBD1. CDR1 is MNHNY and CDR2 is SVGAGI in the germline V gene (reference sequence). Trimming took 7 bases from V and 4 from J; bases not matched to a gene: 11. The CDR3 has 15 amino acids. The CDR3 DNA reads TGTGCCAGCACCAGGGGGCAAACTTCCAGCACTGAAGCTTTCTTT. It codes for CASTRGQTSSTEAFF.

This clone was found a few times. V and J are TRBV27 and TRBJ2-1; D might be TRBD2 (6 bases). Germline CDR1 MNHEY, CDR2 SMNVEV (reference sequence). The CDR3 is 16 residues long. Trimming took off 5 bases at V and 1 base at J, with 15 bases between the two ends. DNA for the CDR3: TGTGCCAGCAGTACCTGGGCGGGGAAGTCCTACAATGAGCAGTTCTTC. Translated, it gives CASSTWAGKSYNEQFF.

A few counts support this clone. The chain has TRBV7-2 and TRBJ1-5, with 9 positions matching TRBD1. The CDR3 contains 17 residues. Per germline, CDR1 SGHTA and CDR2 FQGNSA. The V segment lost 4 bases and the J segment 2 bases; nucleotides outside the gene matches: 9. This CDR3 is CASSSTGTGFGNQPQHF. The CDR3 DNA reads as TGTGCCAGCAGCTCGACCGGGACAGGGTTCGGCAATCAGCCCCAGCATTTT.

The rearrangement uses TRBV6-5 and TRBJ2-5; D uncertain. The germline V and J ends were trimmed by 10 bases and 5 bases, with 8 bases remaining between them. This CDR3 is built from 10 residues. The germline V gene encodes CDR1 MNHEY and CDR2 SVGAGI. In DNA, the CDR3 is TGTGCCACTGCTCAGGAGACCCAGTACTTC. Translated, it gives CATAQETQYF.

CDR3 sequence: CASSFSRRGQNEQFF. CDR3 sequence (DNA): TGTGCCAGCAGCTTTTCGAGGAGAGGACAGAATGAGCAGTTCTTC. The rearrangement links TRBV7-2 to TRBJ2-1; possible D gene TRBD1, 6 bases. Trimming pared 3 bases from V and 7 bases from J, leaving 16 bases between. The germline gives CDR1 SGHTA, CDR2 FQGNSA. The CDR3 is made up of 15 amino acids.

V is TRBV14 and J is TRBJ1-3; TRBD1 matches at 7 bases. V lost 3 bases and J lost 0; bases outside the gene matches: 8. This CDR3 region has 17 residues. The germline V gene has CDR1 SGHDN and CDR2 FVKESK. In DNA, the CDR3 is TGTGCCAGCAGCCACCCGAACAGGGGCCCCTCTGGAAACACCATATATTTT. Protein product: CASSHPNRGPSGNTIYF.

This rearrangement joins TRBV3-1 (or the pseudogene TRBV3-2) to TRBJ2-1; possible D gene TRBD2, 5 bases. This CDR3 region has 12 residues. In germline, CDR1 is LGHDT, CDR2 YNNKEL (reference sequence). The V and J ends lost 1 base and 10 bases respectively, with 8 bases between them. The CDR3 bases are TGTGCCAGCAGCCAAGTTCCGGGAGAGCAGTTCTTC. It translates to CASSQVPGEQFF.

This clone was counted a few times. V and J are TRBV9 and TRBJ1-2; 9 nucleotides line up with TRBD1. Germline CDR1 reads SGDLS; CDR2 reads YYNGEE. CDR3 length equals 14 residues. The ends lost 5 bases at V and 8 bases at J; junction bases unmatched: 10. The CDR3 is CASSQPGQGKGYTF. The DNA for the CDR3 is TGTGCCAGCAGTCAACCCGGACAGGGGAAGGGCTACACCTTC.

The chain recombines TRBV12-2 with TRBJ1-1; the table assigns TRBD1, which was not confirmed against the DNA. TRBV12-2 has pseudogene status. The CDR3 covers 17 residues. CDR3 protein: CASRLTGLPPMNTEAFF. The CDR3 nucleotides read TGTGCAAGTCGCTTGACAGGCCTACCCCCAATGAACACTGAAGCTTTCTTT.

This chain joins TRBV19 and TRBJ1-1; D is unclear. Trimming stripped 6 bases from V and 0 bases from J, with 11 bases between. The CDR3 totals 14 residues. Germline lookup yields CDR1 LNHDA and CDR2 SQIVND (reference sequence). CDR3 sequence: CASSPSPVNTEAFF. The CDR3 coding sequence is TGTGCCAGTAGCCCCTCCCCAGTGAACACTGAAGCTTTCTTT.

This clone was observed a handful of times. The chain has TRBV6-5 and TRBJ1-2; 7 bases match TRBD1. V lost 2 bases to trimming and J lost 7 bases; unmatched junction nucleotides: 4. The germline V gene encodes CDR1 MNHEY and CDR2 SVGAGI. This CDR3 has 13 residues. DNA for the CDR3: TGTGCCAGCAGTTACAGACAGGGTTTTGGCTACACCTTC. Residues: CASSYRQGFGYTF.

CDR3 amino acids: CASSLVVAGENEQFF. The CDR3, as DNA: TGTGCCAGCAGCTTAGTGGTAGCGGGAGAAAATGAGCAGTTCTTC. The rearrangement links TRBV13 to TRBJ2-1; 9 bases match TRBD2. The CDR3 is 15 residues long. J lost 7 bases, V lost 1 base, and 5 bases had no gene match. The germline gives CDR1 PRHDT, CDR2 FYEKMQ (reference sequence).

The chain has TRBV7-2 and TRBJ1-1, with a weak D call TRBD1 (5 bases). This CDR3 contains 17 residues. Looked up from germline, CDR1 is SGHTA and CDR2 is FQGNSA. V lost 1 base and J lost 3, with 18 bases in between. The CDR3 bases are TGTGCCAGCAGCTTAGGGTGGATGGTAAAGGGGCACACTGAAGCTTTCTTT. It encodes CASSLGWMVKGHTEAFF.

The rearrangement joins TRBV5-4 to TRBJ1-6; tentative D call: TRBD1 (6 bases). V lost 4 bases, J lost 3 bases, and 11 bases lay in between. Germline V gene sequence: CDR1 SGHNT, CDR2 YYREEE (reference sequence). This CDR3 region has 15 residues. CDR3 DNA sequence: TGTGCCAGCAGCCCTACAGGGAACTATAATTCACCCCTCCACTTT. It translates to CASSPTGNYNSPLHF.

The chain links TRBV5-4 to TRBJ2-7, with TRBD2 matching 13 bases. Trimming cost V 0 bases and J 6 bases; bases outside gene matches: 3. Germline V gene sequence: CDR1 SGHNT, CDR2 YYREEE (reference sequence). This CDR3 comprises 15 residues. CDR3 amino acids: CASSLELAGGGEQYF. CDR3 DNA: TGTGCCAGCAGCTTGGAACTAGCGGGGGGGGGCGAGCAGTACTTC.

The J gene is TRBJ2-2, the V gene TRBV6-5; tentative D call: TRBD1 (5 bases). CDR3 length equals 14 residues. Trimming pared 6 bases from V and 2 bases from J, leaving 10 bases between. CDR1 is MNHEY and CDR2 is SVGAGI in the germline V gene. The CDR3 is CASRQDLNTGELFF. The CDR3 region has the DNA TGTGCCAGCAGACAGGATTTAAACACCGGGGAGCTGTTTTTT.

This chain connects TRBV19 to TRBJ1-4; 7 bases match TRBD1. Germline CDR1 and CDR2: LNHDA and SQIVND (reference sequence). The CDR3 totals 15 residues. The V and J ends lost 4 bases and 1 base, in that order; junction bases with no gene match: 3. CDR3 loop: CASSNRGGTNEKLFF. In nucleotides, the CDR3 is TGTGCCAGTAGTAACAGGGGCGGAACTAATGAAAAACTGTTTTTT. The variable domain in full, with the rest retrieved from reference TRBV19 and TRBJ1-4, is DGGITQSPKYLFRKEGQNVTLSCEQNLNHDAMYWYRQDPGQGLRLIYYSQIVNDFQKGDIAEGYSVSREKKESFPLTVTSAQKNPTAFYLCASSNRGGTNEKLFFGSGTQLSVL.